The 6 T cell receptor beta chains below all came from one sample that was sequenced in a study of T cells expressing NK-cell markers. TCRdb re-called the 5' RACE reads, yielding one record per CDR3 amino acid sequence without DNA. The ten most abundant clones cover roughly 10% of a sample with about 390,000 distinct CDR3 sequences. The material sequenced was blood T cells: a sorted CD56 or NKG2C T cell subset, CD4+ or CD8+ T cells, or bulk PBMC T cells (not recorded which). The receptor source for this set is a woman between 50 and 59 years old in good health.

CDR3 protein: CASSVSGRNSPLHF. This chain joins TRBV10-2 and TRBJ1-6; the D call from TCRdb, TRBD1, cannot be confirmed without DNA. The length of the CDR3 is 14 residues. Germline V CDR1 and CDR2: WSHSY, SAAADI.

This chain links TRBV6-6 with TRBJ2-7; TCRdb lists TRBD1, though no DNA is available to test this call. The CDR3 extends over 11 amino acids. Looked up from germline, CDR1 is MNHNY and CDR2 is SVGAGI (reference sequence). CDR3: CASSSGNEQYF.

This chain links TRBV7-9 with TRBJ2-3. Germline values: CDR1 SEHNR, CDR2 FQNEAQ (reference sequence). The CDR3 length is 14 residues. The CDR3 loop reads CASDLSGTGDTQYF.

V and J are TRBV7-7 and TRBJ2-1; TCRdb selects TRBD1, and the lack of DNA leaves this call unchecked. CDR1 SSHAT and CDR2 FNYEAQ come from the germline V gene (reference sequence). This CDR3 comprises 15 residues. The CDR3 reads CASSPGVRGGDEQFF.

V usage is TRBV7-2 and J usage is TRBJ2-1; without DNA, the TCRdb call of TRBD2 cannot be checked. The CDR3 spans 16 residues. Germline V gene lookup returns CDR1 SGHTA and CDR2 FQGNSA. The CDR3 sequence is CASSTLLATSGNEQFF.

The rearrangement links TRBV7-2 to TRBJ1-6. Germline V lookup: CDR1 SGHTA, CDR2 FQGNSA. The CDR3 contains 11 residues. CDR3 amino acids: CASGENSPLHF.